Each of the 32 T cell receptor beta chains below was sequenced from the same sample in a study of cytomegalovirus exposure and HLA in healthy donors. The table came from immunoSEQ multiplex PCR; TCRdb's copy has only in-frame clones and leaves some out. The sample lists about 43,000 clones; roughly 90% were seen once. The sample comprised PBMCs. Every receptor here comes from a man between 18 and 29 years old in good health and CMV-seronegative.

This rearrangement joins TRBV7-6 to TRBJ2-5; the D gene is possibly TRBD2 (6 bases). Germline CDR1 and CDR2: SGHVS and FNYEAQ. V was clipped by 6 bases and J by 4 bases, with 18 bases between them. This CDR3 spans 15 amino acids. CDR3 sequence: CASSSGPVGGETQYF. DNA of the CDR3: TGTGCCAGCAGTAGCGGACCCGTCGGGGGAGAGACCCAGTACTTC.

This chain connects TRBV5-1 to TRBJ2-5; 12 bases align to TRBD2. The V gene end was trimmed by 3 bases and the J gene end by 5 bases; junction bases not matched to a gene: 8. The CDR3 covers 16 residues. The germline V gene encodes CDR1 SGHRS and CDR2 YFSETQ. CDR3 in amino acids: CASSSAPSGGVETQYF. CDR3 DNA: TGCGCCAGCAGCTCGGCGCCTAGCGGGGGGGTGGAGACCCAGTACTTC.

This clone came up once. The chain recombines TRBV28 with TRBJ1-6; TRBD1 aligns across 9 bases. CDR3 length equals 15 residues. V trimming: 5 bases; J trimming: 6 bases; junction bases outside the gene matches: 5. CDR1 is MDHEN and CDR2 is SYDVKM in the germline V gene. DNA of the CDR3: TGTGCCAGCAGTGATAGACAGGGGGTTAATTCACCCCTCCACTTT. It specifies CASSDRQGVNSPLHF.

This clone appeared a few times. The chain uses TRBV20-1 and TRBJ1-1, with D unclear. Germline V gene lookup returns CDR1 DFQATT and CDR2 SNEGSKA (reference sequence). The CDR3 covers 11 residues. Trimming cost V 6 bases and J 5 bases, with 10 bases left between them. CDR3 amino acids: CSANTGTEAFF. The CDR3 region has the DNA TGCAGTGCCAATACGGGGACTGAAGCTTTCTTT.

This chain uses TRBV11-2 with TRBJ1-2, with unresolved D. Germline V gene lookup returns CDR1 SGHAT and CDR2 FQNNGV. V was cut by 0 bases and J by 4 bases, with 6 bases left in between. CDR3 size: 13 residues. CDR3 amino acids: CASSLDHGYGYTF. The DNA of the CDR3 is TGTGCCAGCAGCTTAGATCACGGCTATGGCTACACCTTC.

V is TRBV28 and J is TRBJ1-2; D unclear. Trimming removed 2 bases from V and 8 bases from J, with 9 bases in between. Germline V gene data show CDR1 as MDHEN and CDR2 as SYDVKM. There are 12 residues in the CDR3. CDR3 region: CASSLQAGGYTF. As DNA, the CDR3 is TGTGCCAGCAGTTTACAGGCTGGGGGCTACACCTTC.

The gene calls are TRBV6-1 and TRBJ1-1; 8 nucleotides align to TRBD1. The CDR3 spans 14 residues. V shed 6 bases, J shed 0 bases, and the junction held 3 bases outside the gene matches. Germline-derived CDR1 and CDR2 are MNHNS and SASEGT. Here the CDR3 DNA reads TGTGCCAGCAGAGAGACAGGGGTGAACACTGAAGCTTTCTTT. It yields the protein CASRETGVNTEAFF.

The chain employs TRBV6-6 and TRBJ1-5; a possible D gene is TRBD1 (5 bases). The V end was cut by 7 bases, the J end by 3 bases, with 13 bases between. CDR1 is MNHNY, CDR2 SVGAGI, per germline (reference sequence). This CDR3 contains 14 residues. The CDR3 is CASTWGDDNQPQHF. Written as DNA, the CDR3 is TGTGCCAGCACTTGGGGGGATGACAATCAGCCCCAGCATTTT.

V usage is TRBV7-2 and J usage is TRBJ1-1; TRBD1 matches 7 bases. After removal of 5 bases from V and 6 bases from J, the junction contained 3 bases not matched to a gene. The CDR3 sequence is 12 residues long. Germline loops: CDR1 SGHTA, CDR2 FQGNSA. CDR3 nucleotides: TGTGCCAGCAGCGCGACAGGGTCTGAAGCTTTCTTT. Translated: CASSATGSEAFF.

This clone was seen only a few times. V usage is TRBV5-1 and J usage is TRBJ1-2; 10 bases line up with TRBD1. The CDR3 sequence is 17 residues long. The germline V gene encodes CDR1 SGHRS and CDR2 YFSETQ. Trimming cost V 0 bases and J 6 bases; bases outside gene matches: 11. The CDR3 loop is CASSLEPGTGVGDGYTF. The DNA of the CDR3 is TGCGCCAGCAGCTTGGAGCCCGGGACAGGGGTAGGGGATGGCTACACCTTC.

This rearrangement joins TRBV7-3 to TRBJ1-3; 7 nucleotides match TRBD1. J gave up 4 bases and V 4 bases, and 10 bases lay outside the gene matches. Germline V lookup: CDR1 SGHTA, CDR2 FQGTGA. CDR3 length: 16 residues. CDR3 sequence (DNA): TGTGCCAGCAGCTCCCCGGGACAGTCGAACGGAAACACCATATATTTT. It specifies CASSSPGQSNGNTIYF.

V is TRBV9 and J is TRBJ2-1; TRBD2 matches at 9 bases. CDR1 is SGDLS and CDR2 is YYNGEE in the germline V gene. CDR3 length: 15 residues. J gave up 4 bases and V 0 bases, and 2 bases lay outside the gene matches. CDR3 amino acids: CASSVGLAGYNEQFF. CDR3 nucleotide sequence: TGTGCCAGCAGCGTAGGGCTAGCGGGGTACAATGAGCAGTTCTTC.

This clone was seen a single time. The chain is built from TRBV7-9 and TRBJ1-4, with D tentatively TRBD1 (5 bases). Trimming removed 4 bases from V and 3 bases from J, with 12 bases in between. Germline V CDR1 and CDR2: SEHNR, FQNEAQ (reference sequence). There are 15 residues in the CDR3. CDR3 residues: CASSSREAANEKLFF. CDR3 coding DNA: TGTGCCAGCAGCTCCAGGGAAGCTGCTAATGAAAAACTGTTTTTT.

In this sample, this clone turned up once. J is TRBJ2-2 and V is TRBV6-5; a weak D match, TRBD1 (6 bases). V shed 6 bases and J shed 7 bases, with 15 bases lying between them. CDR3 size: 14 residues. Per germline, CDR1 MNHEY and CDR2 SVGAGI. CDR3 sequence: CASRPQGTVGELFF. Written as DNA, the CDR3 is TGTGCCAGCAGACCTCAGGGGACGGTCGGGGAGCTGTTTTTT.

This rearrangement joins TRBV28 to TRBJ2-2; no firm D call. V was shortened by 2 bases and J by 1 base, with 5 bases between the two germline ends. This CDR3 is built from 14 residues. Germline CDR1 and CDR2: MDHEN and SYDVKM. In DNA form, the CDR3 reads TGTGCCAGCAGTTTAATCCAGAACACCGGGGAGCTGTTTTTT. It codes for CASSLIQNTGELFF.

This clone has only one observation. The CDR3 here is CASSSFSYEQYF. DNA for the CDR3: TGTGCCAGCAGCTCCTTCTCCTACGAGCAGTACTTC. The J gene is TRBJ2-7, the V gene TRBV7-2; D gene ambiguous. Trimming stripped 4 bases from V and 0 bases from J, with 4 bases between. In germline, CDR1 is SGHTA, CDR2 FQGNSA. The CDR3 spans 12 residues.

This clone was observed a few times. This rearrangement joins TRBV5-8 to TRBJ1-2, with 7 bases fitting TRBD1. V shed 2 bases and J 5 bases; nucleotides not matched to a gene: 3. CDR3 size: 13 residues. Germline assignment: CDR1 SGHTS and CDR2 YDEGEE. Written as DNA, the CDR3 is TGTGCCAGCAGCTTCGCAGGGGGGTATGGCTACACCTTC. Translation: CASSFAGGYGYTF. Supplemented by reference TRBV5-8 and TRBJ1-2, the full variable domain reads EAGVTQSPTHLIKTRGQQATLRCSPISGHTSVYWYQQALGLGLQFLLWYDEGEERNRGNFPPRFSGRQFPNYSSELNVNALELEDSALYLCASSFAGGYGYTFGSGTRLTVV.

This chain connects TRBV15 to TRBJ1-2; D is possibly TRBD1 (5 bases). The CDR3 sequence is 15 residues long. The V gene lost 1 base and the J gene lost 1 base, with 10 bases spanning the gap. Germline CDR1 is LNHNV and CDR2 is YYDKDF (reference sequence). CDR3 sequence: CATSRVREFNYGYTF. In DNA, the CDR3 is TGTGCCACCAGCAGAGTCAGGGAATTTAACTATGGCTACACCTTC.

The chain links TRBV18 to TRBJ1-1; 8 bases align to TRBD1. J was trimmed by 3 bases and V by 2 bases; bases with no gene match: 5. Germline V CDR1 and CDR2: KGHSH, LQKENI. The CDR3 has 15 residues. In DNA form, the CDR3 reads TGTGCCAGCTCACCAAGGACAGGGCGGGACACTGAAGCTTTCTTT. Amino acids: CASSPRTGRDTEAFF.

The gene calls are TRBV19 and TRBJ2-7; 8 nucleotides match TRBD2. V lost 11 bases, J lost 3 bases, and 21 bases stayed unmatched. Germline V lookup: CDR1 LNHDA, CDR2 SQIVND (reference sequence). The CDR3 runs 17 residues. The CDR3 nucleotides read TGTGCCGAAGGGCCCATCCGACTAGATAGCGGGAACTACGAGCAGTACTTC. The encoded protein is CAEGPIRLDSGNYEQYF.

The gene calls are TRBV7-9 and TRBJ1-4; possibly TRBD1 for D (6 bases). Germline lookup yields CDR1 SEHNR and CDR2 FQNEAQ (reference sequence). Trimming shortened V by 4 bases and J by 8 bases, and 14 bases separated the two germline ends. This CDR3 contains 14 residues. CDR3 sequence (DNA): TGTGCCAGCAGCTGGGACAACTTAGGCGAAAAACTGTTTTTT. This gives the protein CASSWDNLGEKLFF.

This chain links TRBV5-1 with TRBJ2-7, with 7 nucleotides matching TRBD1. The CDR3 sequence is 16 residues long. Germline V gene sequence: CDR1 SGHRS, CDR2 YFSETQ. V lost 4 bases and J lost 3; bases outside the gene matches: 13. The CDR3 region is CASSRGQILLNYEQYF. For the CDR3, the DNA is TGCGCCAGCAGCCGGGGACAGATACTTTTAAACTACGAGCAGTACTTC.

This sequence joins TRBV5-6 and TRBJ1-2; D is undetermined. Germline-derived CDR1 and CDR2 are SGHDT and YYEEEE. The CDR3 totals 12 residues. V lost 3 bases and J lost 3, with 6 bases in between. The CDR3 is CASSSSDYGYTF. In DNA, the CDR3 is TGTGCCAGCAGCTCGTCTGACTATGGCTACACCTTC.

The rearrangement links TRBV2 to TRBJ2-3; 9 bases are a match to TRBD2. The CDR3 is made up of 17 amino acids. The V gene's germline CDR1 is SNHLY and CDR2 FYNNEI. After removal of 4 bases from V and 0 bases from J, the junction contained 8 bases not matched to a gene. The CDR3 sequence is CASSGDPLAGSTDTQYF. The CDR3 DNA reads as TGTGCCAGCAGTGGCGACCCCCTAGCGGGGAGCACAGATACGCAGTATTTT.

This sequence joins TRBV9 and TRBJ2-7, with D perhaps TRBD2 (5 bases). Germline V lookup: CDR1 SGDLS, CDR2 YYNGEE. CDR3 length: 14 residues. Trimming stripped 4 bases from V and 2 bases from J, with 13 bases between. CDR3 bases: TGTGCCAGCAGCCCTTCGGCGGGCACCTACGAGCAGTACTTC. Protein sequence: CASSPSAGTYEQYF.

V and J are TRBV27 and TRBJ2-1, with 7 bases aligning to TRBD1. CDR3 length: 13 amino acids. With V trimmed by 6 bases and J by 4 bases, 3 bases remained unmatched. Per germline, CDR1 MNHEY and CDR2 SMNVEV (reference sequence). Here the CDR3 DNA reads TGTGCCAGCAGGGGACAGCCATACAATGAGCAGTTCTTC. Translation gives CASRGQPYNEQFF.

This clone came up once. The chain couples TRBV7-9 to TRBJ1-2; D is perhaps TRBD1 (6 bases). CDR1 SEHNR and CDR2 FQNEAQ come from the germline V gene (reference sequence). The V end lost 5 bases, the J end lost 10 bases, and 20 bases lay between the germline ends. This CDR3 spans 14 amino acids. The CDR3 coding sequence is TGTGCCAGCAGCGCCGCAACAGGGTCTCCAAACTACACCTTC. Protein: CASSAATGSPNYTF.

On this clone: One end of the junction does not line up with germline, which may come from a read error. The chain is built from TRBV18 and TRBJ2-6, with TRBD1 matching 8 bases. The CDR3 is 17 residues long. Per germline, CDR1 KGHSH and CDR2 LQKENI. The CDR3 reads CTSSLGPTGDGANVLTF. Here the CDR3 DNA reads TGTACCAGCTCCCTTGGGCCGACAGGGGACGGGGCCAACGTCCTGACTTTC.

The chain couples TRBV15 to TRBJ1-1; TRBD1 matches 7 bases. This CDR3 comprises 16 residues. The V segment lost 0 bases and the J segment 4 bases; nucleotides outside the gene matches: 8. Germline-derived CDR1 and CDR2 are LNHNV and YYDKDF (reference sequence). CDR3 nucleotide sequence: TGTGCCACCAGCAGAGATCGAGGACAGGTCGCCACTGAAGCTTTCTTT. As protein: CATSRDRGQVATEAFF.

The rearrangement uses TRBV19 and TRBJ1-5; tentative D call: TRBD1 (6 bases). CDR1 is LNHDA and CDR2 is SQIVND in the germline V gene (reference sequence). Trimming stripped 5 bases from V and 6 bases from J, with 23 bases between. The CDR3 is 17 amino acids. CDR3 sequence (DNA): TGTGCCAGTAGTGTTAAAGGTGGGGGCGCGGGTAGTCAGCCCCAGCATTTT. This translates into CASSVKGGGAGSQPQHF.

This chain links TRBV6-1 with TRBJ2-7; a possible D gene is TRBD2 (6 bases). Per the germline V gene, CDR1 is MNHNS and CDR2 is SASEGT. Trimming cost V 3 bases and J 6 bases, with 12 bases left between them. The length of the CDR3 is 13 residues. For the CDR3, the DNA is TGTGCCAGCAGTGATTACGGAGCGGGCGAGCAGTACTTC. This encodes CASSDYGAGEQYF.

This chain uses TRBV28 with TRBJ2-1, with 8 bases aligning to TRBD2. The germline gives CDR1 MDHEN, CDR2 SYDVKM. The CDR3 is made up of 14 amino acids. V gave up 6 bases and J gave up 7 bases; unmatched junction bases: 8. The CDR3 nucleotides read TGTGCCAGCAGCACTAGCGGCGAATCGAATGAGCAGTTCTTC. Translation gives CASSTSGESNEQFF.